Sequencing of this TCR beta chain was carried out in a study of post-analysis software for immune sequencing data. The CDR3 covers 20 residues. Trimming took 7 bases from V and 0 from J; bases not matched to a gene: 13. CDR1 is SGHRS, CDR2 YFSETQ, per germline. A remark on this clonotype: Its target is unknown.

The library was made from cDNA and included unique molecular identifiers. There were about 0.85 to 11 million T cells, and roughly 0.5 million cDNA molecules came from them. TCRdb re-analysed the PCR reads in MiXCR, keeping a single row per CDR3 protein. The sample holds hundreds of thousands of distinct CDR3 sequences, 40% to 55% seen once. Points from the study as a whole: Elevated frequency relative to controls characterized four or five TRBV segments in patients, TRBV5-6, TRBV5-1 and TRBV20-1 among them.

Input material: blood. This receptor was taken from a girl aged 10 to 17 with multiple sclerosis. This sequence joins TRBV5-1 and TRBJ2-1; 16 bases are a match to TRBD2. CDR3 loop: CASGQRGTSGGVSSYNEQFF. CDR3 nucleotide sequence: TGCGCCAGCGGCCAAAGAGGGACTAGCGGGGGGGTAAGCTCCTACAATGAGCAGTTCTTC.